This entry concerns a single T cell receptor beta chain. The CDR3 sequence is 14 residues long. In germline, CDR1 is MNHEY, CDR2 SMNVEV (reference sequence). V lost 9 bases, J lost 0 bases, and 7 bases stayed unmatched. This sample stems from a study of T cells after yellow fever vaccination. One entry per CDR3 protein results from TCRdb running MiXCR on the 5' RACE reads. The data show approximately 450,000 distinct CDR3 sequences, with approximately 18% seen just once and roughly 19% held by the top ten. Material: PBMCs, obtained before the yellow fever booster vaccination. The chain recombines TRBV27 with TRBJ1-1; 7 positions match TRBD1. The TCR originated in a man between 18 and 35 years old who received the YFV17D yellow fever vaccine. CDR3 in DNA: TGTGCCAGAGTTTGGACAGGACTGAACACTGAAGCTTTCTTT. Encoded protein: CARVWTGLNTEAFF.